The 30 T cell receptor beta chains presented below share a single source sample, sequenced in a study of molecular identifiers for immune sequencing clone quantification (dated 2018 in TCRdb). To prepare the library, PCR was applied. Reads for this sample came from an Illumina HiSeq 4000. The public reads were quality trimmed at Q25 with fastp and then assembled into clones with MiXCR by TCRdb, keeping productive beta chains. CDR3 protein duplicates are merged, each entry listing the most common genes and DNA. The sample table shows under 600,000 distinct CDR3 sequences, and roughly 23% are seen once. The ten largest account for 0.7% to 0.95% of the sample. Sequences were obtained from naive CD8+ T cells from blood, with Jurkat cell RNA spiked in. What this sample's cell subset or site label stands for: FACS-sorted CD8+CD4-CCR7+CD45RA+ naive T cells. These receptors were taken from a human donor in good health. Some libraries in this study had Jurkat cell RNA spiked in.

The chain joins TRBV11-3 to TRBJ2-5; maybe TRBD2 (5 bases). The germline V gene has CDR1 SGHNT and CDR2 YENEEA. This CDR3 has 12 residues. V dropped 3 bases and J dropped 7 bases, with 9 bases sitting between them. CDR3 nucleotide sequence: TGTGCCAGCAGCTTGGCGGGTACGACCCAGTACTTC. Translation: CASSLAGTTQYF. Drawing the rest from reference TRBV11-3 and TRBJ2-5, the complete variable domain is EAGVVQSPRYKIIEKKQPVAFWCNPISGHNTLYWYLQNLGQGPELLIRYENEEAVDDSQLPKDRFSAERLKGVDSTLKIQPAELGDSAVYLCASSLAGTTQYFGPGTRLLVL.

This clonotype appeared many times. The chain has TRBV10-3 and TRBJ2-7, with D unresolved. The germline gives CDR1 ENHRY, CDR2 SYGVKD. V lost 0 bases and J lost 6, with 9 bases in between. This CDR3 has 13 amino acids. The CDR3 DNA reads as TGTGCCATCAGTGAGTCGCCCACAAGCGAGCAGTACTTC. It encodes CAISESPTSEQYF.

The gene calls are TRBV2 and TRBJ2-7; TRBD1 might be the D (6 bases). V was pared by 6 bases and J by 5 bases, with 20 bases between. Germline lookup yields CDR1 SNHLY and CDR2 FYNNEI. The CDR3 length is 15 residues. The CDR3 coding sequence is TGTGCCAGCAGGCCGGGGCAGGGGAGTCCCCACGAGCAGTACTTC. Residues: CASRPGQGSPHEQYF.

The chain carries TRBV7-3 and TRBJ2-1; 12 bases match TRBD2. CDR3 length equals 14 residues. The germline gives CDR1 SGHTA, CDR2 FQGTGA. V shed 3 bases and J 9 bases; nucleotides not matched to a gene: 3. The chain's CDR3 is CASSLTSGRVEQFF. CDR3 sequence (DNA): TGTGCCAGCAGCTTGACTAGCGGGAGAGTTGAGCAGTTCTTC.

The chain uses TRBV9 and TRBJ2-7; unclear D gene. Trimming took 0 bases from V and 9 from J, leaving 16 bases between them. The CDR3 is made up of 14 amino acids. Germline loops: CDR1 SGDLS, CDR2 YYNGEE. In DNA, the CDR3 is TGTGCCAGCAGCGTAGTAGGGTTAGCCGACGCGCAGTACTTC. It codes for CASSVVGLADAQYF.

There are many counts of this clonotype. This chain connects TRBV5-1 to TRBJ1-4; D unresolved. The CDR3 spans 16 residues. Germline V CDR1 and CDR2: SGHRS, YFSETQ. Deletions cut 0 bases from V and 3 bases from J, with 12 bases between. CDR3: CASSLDLGESNEKLFF. The CDR3 DNA sequence: TGCGCCAGCAGCTTGGATTTGGGTGAATCTAATGAAAAACTGTTTTTT.

This clonotype occurred a few times. The chain couples TRBV6-5 to TRBJ2-7; D tentatively reads TRBD1 or TRBD2 (6 bases each). Trimming took off 8 bases at V and 2 bases at J, with 10 bases between the two ends. This CDR3 is built from 12 residues. Germline V gives CDR1 MNHEY, CDR2 SVGAGI. DNA of the CDR3: TGTGCCAGCGCGGGACAAGCCTACGAGCAGTACTTC. Its protein product is CASAGQAYEQYF.

This clonotype was picked up a small number of times. The V gene is TRBV19, the J gene TRBJ2-7; 7 positions agree with TRBD1. Germline V lookup: CDR1 LNHDA, CDR2 SQIVND (reference sequence). The CDR3 runs 13 residues. Unmatched junction bases numbered 6, after V lost 5 bases and J lost 5 bases. The CDR3 loop is CASSPGQEHEQYF. The DNA for the CDR3 is TGTGCCAGTAGTCCCGGACAGGAGCACGAGCAGTACTTC.

This clonotype was found a few times. The chain recombines TRBV7-3 with TRBJ2-3; the D gene could be TRBD1 or TRBD2 (5 bases each). This CDR3 has 13 residues. Trimming removed 1 base from V and 9 bases from J, with 11 bases in between. Germline V gives CDR1 SGHTA, CDR2 FQGTGA. In nucleotides, the CDR3 is TGTGCCAGCAGCTTAATCGGCAGGGAGACGCAGTATTTT. It codes for CASSLIGRETQYF. Combining the CDR3 with reference TRBV7-3 and TRBJ2-3 gives the whole variable domain GAGVSQTPSNKVTEKGKYVELRCDPISGHTALYWYRQSLGQGPEFLIYFQGTGAADDSGLPNDRFFAVRPEGSVSTLKIQRTERGDSAVYLCASSLIGRETQYFGPGTRLTVL.

This clonotype was picked up a small number of times. This chain joins TRBV27 and TRBJ1-2; TRBD1 aligns across 7 bases. Per germline, CDR1 MNHEY and CDR2 SMNVEV (reference sequence). V gave up 5 bases and J gave up 2 bases; unmatched junction bases: 2. The CDR3 is 13 residues long. CDR3 region: CASSGGQNYGYTF. Here the CDR3 DNA reads TGTGCCAGCAGTGGGGGACAGAACTATGGCTACACCTTC.

For this clonotype: Possible read error: a much larger clone is one base away. The J gene is TRBJ2-5, the V gene TRBV20-1, with D perhaps TRBD1 (6 bases). Germline V gene lookup returns CDR1 DFQATT and CDR2 SNEGSKA (reference sequence). The CDR3 runs 15 residues. CDR3 protein: CSVRDWDKYQETQYF. The CDR3 DNA reads TGCAGTGTTAGAGATTGGGACAAGTACCAAGAGACCCAGTACTTC.

The sample holds a few counts of this clonotype. The CDR3 reads CASWTGLTAHNEQFF. The CDR3 region has the DNA TGTGCCAGTTGGACAGGGCTAACCGCCCACAATGAGCAGTTCTTC. The chain couples TRBV2 to TRBJ2-1; 8 bases line up with TRBD1. V was pared by 9 bases and J by 5 bases, with 12 bases of the junction left unmatched. CDR3 length: 15 amino acids. Germline V gene data show CDR1 as SNHLY and CDR2 as FYNNEI.

The chain couples TRBV6-5 to TRBJ1-6, with D hard to call. V gave up 3 bases and J gave up 6 bases, with 9 bases separating them. The germline CDR1 and CDR2 sequences are MNHEY and SVGAGI. This CDR3 region has 14 residues. The CDR3 DNA is TGTGCCAGCAGTTATGGGAGGGTTAATTCACCCCTCCACTTT. Protein sequence: CASSYGRVNSPLHF.

The sample holds many counts of this clonotype. CDR3 in amino acids: CASSLYLTYEQYF. CDR3 in DNA: TGTGCCAGCAGCTTGTACCTTACCTACGAGCAGTACTTC. The chain links TRBV5-8 to TRBJ2-7; D unclear. This CDR3 contains 13 residues. Germline loops: CDR1 SGHTS, CDR2 YDEGEE. Trimming took 1 base from V and 2 from J, leaving 7 bases between them.

This clonotype was seen a few times. V is TRBV4-1 and J is TRBJ2-3, with 9 bases matching TRBD2. Germline loops: CDR1 MGHRA, CDR2 YSYEKL. The CDR3 length is 14 residues. With V trimmed by 4 bases and J by 4 bases, 3 bases remained unmatched. CDR3 protein: CASSLGLAPDTQYF. The DNA for the CDR3 is TGCGCCAGCAGCCTAGGACTAGCGCCAGATACGCAGTATTTT.

This clonotype was detected a few times. The CDR3: CASSYYPNTEAFF. CDR3 DNA sequence: TGTGCCAGCAGTTATTATCCGAACACTGAAGCTTTCTTT. The rearrangement joins TRBV6-2 or TRBV6-3 to TRBJ1-1; D ambiguous. V was pared by 3 bases and J by 1 base, with 6 bases between. This CDR3 comprises 13 residues. Per the germline V gene, CDR1 is MNHEY and CDR2 is SVGEGT.

This chain joins TRBV5-1 and TRBJ2-2; no firm D call. Trimming took 2 bases from V and 1 from J, leaving 18 bases between them. This CDR3 is built from 18 residues. CDR1 and CDR2 (germline): SGHRS, YFSETQ. The CDR3 loop reads CASSFDASYQMNTGELFF. The CDR3 DNA is TGCGCCAGCAGCTTTGACGCCTCCTATCAGATGAACACCGGGGAGCTGTTTTTT.

The DNA for the CDR3 is TGTGCCAGCAGTGAAGCCCCCTATTCACCCCTCCACTTT. This translates into CASSEAPYSPLHF. This chain connects TRBV6-1 to TRBJ1-6, with no clear D. Germline V gene lookup returns CDR1 MNHNS and CDR2 SASEGT. The CDR3 contains 13 residues. V was pared by 0 bases and J by 8 bases, with 5 bases between.

This clonotype has at least ten counts. The rearrangement uses TRBV9 and TRBJ1-3; D is unclear. The CDR3 runs 14 residues. Germline CDR1 and CDR2: SGDLS and YYNGEE. Deletions cut 3 bases from V and 4 bases from J, with 11 bases between. Written as DNA, the CDR3 is TGTGCCAGCAGCGGAGGACTAGCGGGAAACACCATATATTTT. Amino acids: CASSGGLAGNTIYF.

In the case of this clonotype: A read error is possible here, since a much larger clone lies one base away. This chain links TRBV6-6 with TRBJ2-3; a possible D gene is TRBD1 (6 bases). Germline V gene lookup returns CDR1 MNHNY and CDR2 SVGAGI (reference sequence). This CDR3 spans 16 amino acids. In nucleotides, the CDR3 is TGTGCCGGCAGTGCTACTGACAGGCCGGACACAGATACGCAGTATTTT. It specifies CAGSATDRPDTDTQYF.

Remarks on this clonotype: A much larger clone is a single base away; this may be a read error. The genes are TRBV12-3 or TRBV12-4 and TRBJ2-7; D is perhaps TRBD1 (5 bases). The CDR3 spans 14 residues. V was shortened by 5 bases and J by 7 bases, with 18 bases between the two germline ends. CDR3 DNA sequence: TGTGCCAGCAGTATCTACAGGTCTCGGGTGGAGCAGTACTTC. It codes for CASSIYRSRVEQYF.

The chain is built from TRBV7-2 and TRBJ2-7; the D gene is possibly TRBD1 (6 bases). Germline V gives CDR1 SGHTA, CDR2 FQGNSA. This CDR3 contains 15 residues. V was cut by 5 bases and J by 6 bases, with 20 bases left in between. Here the CDR3 DNA reads TGTGCCAGCAGCCTAACGACAGGCGCCTTTGGCGAGCAGTACTTC. Translated, it gives CASSLTTGAFGEQYF.

The V gene is TRBV30, the J gene TRBJ2-7, with D tentatively TRBD1 or TRBD2 (8 bases each). CDR1 and CDR2 (germline): GTSNPN, SVGIG (reference sequence). Trimming took 5 bases from V and 2 from J, leaving 16 bases between them. The CDR3 sequence is 14 residues long. The CDR3 region is CAWSRGRGAYEQYF. As DNA, the CDR3 is TGTGCCTGGTCCAGGGGGCGGGGGGCCTACGAGCAGTACTTC.

The J gene is TRBJ1-2, the V gene TRBV4-1; 7 bases map to TRBD1. The CDR3 loop spans 16 amino acids. Trimming at V came to 4 bases and at J to 3 bases, leaving 11 bases not matched to a gene. Germline values: CDR1 MGHRA, CDR2 YSYEKL. The CDR3, as DNA: TGCGCCAGCAGCCCAGATTTTGGACAGGTGTACTATGGCTACACCTTC. It yields the protein CASSPDFGQVYYGYTF.

Ten or more counts support this clonotype. This chain links TRBV19 with TRBJ1-1; possible D gene TRBD1, 6 bases. V lost 5 bases to trimming and J lost 4 bases, with 17 bases between them. The length of the CDR3 is 15 residues. The germline gives CDR1 LNHDA, CDR2 SQIVND (reference sequence). CDR3 nucleotides: TGTGCCAGTAGTGCAACAGGGCGGGCGGGCACTGAAGCTTTCTTT. Its translation: CASSATGRAGTEAFF.

In the case of this clonotype: This may be a read error, as it is one base from a much larger clone. The CDR3 ends on some other residue instead of the conserved phenylalanine or tryptophan, so this is likely a read error. This chain connects TRBV7-8 to TRBJ1-2; 9 nucleotides match TRBD1. The V gene's germline CDR1 is SGHVS and CDR2 FQNEAQ. The V segment lost 3 bases and the J segment 3 bases; nucleotides outside the gene matches: 17. The CDR3 has 19 residues. The CDR3 loop reads CASSFATRGQGTIDYGYTL. CDR3 coding DNA: TGTGCCAGCAGCTTCGCCACCCGCGGACAGGGGACCATCGACTATGGCTACACCCTC.

This clonotype occurred a few times. The rearrangement links TRBV15 to TRBJ1-1; perhaps TRBD1 as D (6 bases). The CDR3 totals 13 residues. Trimming stripped 8 bases from V and 1 base from J, with 11 bases between. Germline V gene lookup returns CDR1 LNHNV and CDR2 YYDKDF (reference sequence). CDR3 nucleotides: TGTGCCACCGCGGGGGGCAGGAACACTGAAGCTTTCTTT. It specifies CATAGGRNTEAFF.

This clonotype was counted many times. This rearrangement joins TRBV6-5 to TRBJ2-3; D gene unclear. The V gene lost 3 bases and the J gene lost 4 bases, with 14 bases spanning the gap. This CDR3 is 15 amino acids long. The germline V gene has CDR1 MNHEY and CDR2 SVGAGI. The CDR3 loop is CASSYSNPTSDTQYF. The CDR3 bases are TGTGCCAGCAGTTATTCGAACCCTACATCAGATACGCAGTATTTT.

Many counts were recorded for this clonotype. The chain uses TRBV5-1 and TRBJ1-5; D unclear. This CDR3 has 15 residues. V lost 0 bases and J lost 5, with 12 bases in between. Germline CDR1 SGHRS, CDR2 YFSETQ. CDR3 region: CASSLDAGAYQPQHF. The CDR3, as DNA: TGCGCCAGCAGCTTGGACGCGGGAGCATATCAGCCCCAGCATTTT.

The chain employs TRBV30 and TRBJ2-1, with TRBD2 identical over 12 bases. After removal of 2 bases from V and 5 bases from J, the junction contained 4 bases not matched to a gene. The germline gives CDR1 GTSNPN, CDR2 SVGIG (reference sequence). The CDR3 consists of 15 residues. The DNA for the CDR3 is TGTGCCTGGAGTCTTCTAGCGGGGGGGGACAATGAGCAGTTCTTC. It codes for CAWSLLAGGDNEQFF.